Detailed here is one T cell receptor (beta chain). V dropped 4 bases and J dropped 7; count of bases not matched to a gene: 15. Looked up from germline, CDR1 is SQVTM and CDR2 is ANQGSEA. This CDR3 contains 17 residues. The entry originates in a study of blood T cells in healthy people across ages. Next came a second PCR, run for roughly 6 to 11 cycles, which used a sample-barcoded 5' primer along with a J-beta primer mix. TCRdb passed the 5' RACE reads through MiXCR, listing each CDR3 protein once. The sample contains around 780,000 distinct CDR3 sequences, more than 50% of which appear only once. The chain combines TRBV29-1 with TRBJ2-7; 14 bases align to TRBD2. The sequence was collected from a man in his forties or fifties in good health. The sample consisted of blood. As DNA, the CDR3 is TGCAGCGTTGCCGGGACTAGCGGGAGAGGTATCTACAATGAGCAGTACTTC. Residues: CSVAGTSGRGIYNEQYF.